This TCR beta chain was identified in a study of T-cell reconstitution after alpha-beta-depleted transplantation in children. Unique molecular identifiers were incorporated during preparation of the TCRbeta library. Each CDR3 protein is one row after TCRdb ran MiXCR on the PCR reads. The table has around 340,000 distinct CDR3 sequences, 10% to 15% seen once. This clonotype was counted at least ten times. V shed 0 bases and J shed 1 base, with 7 bases lying between them. Germline values: CDR1 SGHRS, CDR2 YFSETQ. The CDR3 contains 14 residues. The V and J genes are TRBV5-1 and TRBJ1-1; D is ambiguous. The sequencing used PBMCs, collected from the stem cell graft. The origin of this receptor is a human donor who donated a stem cell graft to a child with Fanconi anemia. DNA of the CDR3: TGCGCCAGCAGCTTGGAACCCCAGAACACTGAAGCTTTCTTT. It specifies CASSLEPQNTEAFF.